This record looks at one T cell receptor (beta chain) sequence and its context. In the authors' methods: Reference gene primer amplification gave estimated nucleated cell counts. This table comes from immunoSEQ multiplex PCR, and its TCRdb copy is limited to in-frame clones, with some not included. V, J and clone size reflect that table, while D and trimming were determined from the DNA. The sample has around 100,000 clones; 87% are singletons. This sample stems from a study of blood T cell repertoires in COVID-19. Overall study context: Acute-phase and convalescent COVID-19 samples originated in the United States, Italy and Spain. Sample material is recorded as cDNA or gDNA derived from T cells, B-cell-depleted T cells, or PBMCs.

Sequenced input: peripheral blood. The TCR originated in a man aged 50 to 59 with acute or convalescent COVID-19.

The CDR3 spells CASKAGLTEAFF. The CDR3 bases are TGTGCCAGCAAAGCAGGATTGACTGAAGCTTTCTTT. V is TRBV7-9 and J is TRBJ1-1; no clear D gene. There are 12 residues in the CDR3. Germline CDR1 SEHNR, CDR2 FQNEAQ (reference sequence). V was trimmed by 7 bases and J by 5 bases, leaving 11 bases between them.